This T cell receptor beta chain is drawn from a study of T cell responses to AZD1222 COVID-19 vaccine. Findings and caveats of the study: It was only a handful of AZD1222 recipients who were seropositive at baseline.

Germline values: CDR1 SEHNR, CDR2 FQNEAQ (reference sequence). The V segment lost 3 bases and the J segment 3 bases; nucleotides outside the gene matches: 8. The CDR3 is made up of 16 amino acids. This clone was recorded only once. What it recognizes is unknown. The table came from immunoSEQ multiplex PCR; TCRdb's copy has only in-frame clones and leaves some out. Of some 150,000 clones detected, around 90% appear once; the ten largest clones hold under 4%. The sample consisted of peripheral blood, taken 28 days after the second AZD1222 dose. The sequence was obtained from an adult who received the AZD1222 COVID-19 vaccine. The chain couples TRBV7-9 to TRBJ2-3, with TRBD2 identical over 8 bases. CDR3 amino acids: CASSFKAGAPTDTQYF. CDR3 coding DNA: TGTGCCAGCAGCTTTAAAGCGGGAGCCCCTACAGATACGCAGTATTTT.